This TCR beta chain was sequenced in a study of T cell responses to AZD1222 COVID-19 vaccine. Data came from immunoSEQ multiplex PCR; TCRdb stores just in-frame clones and leaves some out. The table includes roughly 140,000 clones, under 95% detected once. This CDR3 is built from 16 residues. V lost 3 bases and J lost 7; bases outside the gene matches: 13. CDR1 and CDR2 (germline): SNHLY, FYNNEI. Here the sequenced sample was peripheral blood, taken on day 0 of AZD1222 vaccination. This chain connects TRBV2 to TRBJ1-2, with TRBD1 matching 8 bases. The clonotype originates from an adult in good health. CDR3 sequence: CASSDFMAGGYPGYTF. In DNA form, the CDR3 reads TGTGCCAGCAGTGATTTTATGGCAGGGGGCTACCCTGGCTACACCTTC.